Listed here are 14 T cell receptor beta chains from one sample, sequenced in a study of blood T cells in healthy people across ages. Primed by a sample-barcoded 5' primer and a J-beta primer mix, a second PCR proceeded for 7 to 11 cycles. Each CDR3 protein gets one entry after TCRdb re-called the 5' RACE reads with MiXCR. This sample has some 780,000 distinct CDR3 sequences; about 56% occur once, and the top ten carry around 25%. Sequenced material: blood. The origin of the receptors is a man in his forties or fifties in good health.

J is TRBJ2-5 and V is TRBV29-1, with D perhaps being TRBD1 or TRBD2 (5 bases each). The DNA matches TRBJ2-7 better at its end, which makes the J call doubtful. Germline CDR1 reads SQVTM; CDR2 reads ANQGSEA. This CDR3 comprises 13 residues. The CDR3 sequence: CSVAGAGSYEQYF. DNA of the CDR3: TGCAGCGTCGCCGGGGCAGGGTCCTACGAGCAGTACTTC.

V is TRBV3-1 and J is TRBJ2-5; the D is unclear. The CDR3 totals 14 residues. Trimming took off 5 bases at V and 4 bases at J, with 14 bases between the two ends. Germline loops: CDR1 LGHDT, CDR2 YNNKEL (reference sequence). CDR3 residues: CASSEPGSRETQYF. The CDR3 DNA follows: TGTGCCAGCAGCGAGCCAGGTTCGAGAGAGACCCAGTACTTC.

This sequence joins TRBV5-1 and TRBJ1-2; 10 bases line up with TRBD1. CDR3 length: 14 amino acids. The J segment lost 4 bases and the V segment lost 4 bases, leaving 4 bases of the junction unmatched. From germline, CDR1 is SGHRS and CDR2 YFSETQ. The CDR3 DNA follows: TGCGCCAGCAGCGAGGGACAGGGGTCCTATGGCTACACCTTC. Protein product: CASSEGQGSYGYTF.

The chain has TRBV30 and TRBJ1-2, with D uncertain. Per germline, CDR1 GTSNPN and CDR2 SVGIG (reference sequence). This CDR3 comprises 12 residues. With 3 bases removed from V and 5 bases from J, the gap between germline ends came to 10 bases. The CDR3 sequence is CAWRPRPYGYTF. In nucleotides, the CDR3 is TGTGCCTGGAGACCCCGGCCGTATGGCTACACCTTC.

There are a few counts of this clonotype. J is TRBJ1-6 and V is TRBV6-1, with D unresolved. The CDR3 has 14 amino acids. V gave up 0 bases and J gave up 7 bases, with 7 bases separating them. CDR1 is MNHNS and CDR2 is SASEGT in the germline V gene. The CDR3 region has the DNA TGTGCCAGCAGTGAAGCTACGGGGAATTCACCCCTCCACTTT. Encoded protein: CASSEATGNSPLHF.

V and J are TRBV3-1 and TRBJ2-7, with 8 bases fitting TRBD1. The germline gives CDR1 LGHDT, CDR2 YNNKEL (reference sequence). The V segment lost 0 bases and the J segment 4 bases; nucleotides outside the gene matches: 5. The CDR3 is 15 amino acids. CDR3 region: CASSQDKDRVYEQYF. As DNA, the CDR3 is TGTGCCAGCAGCCAAGATAAGGACAGGGTGTACGAGCAGTACTTC.

The rearrangement links TRBV28 to TRBJ2-7, with 7 bases aligning to TRBD1. CDR1 is MDHEN, CDR2 SYDVKM, per germline. V gave up 6 bases and J gave up 4 bases; unmatched junction bases: 9. This CDR3 comprises 14 residues. The CDR3 DNA follows: TGTGCCAGCAGCCCCGGGACAGAGATATACGAGCAGTACTTC. Encoded protein: CASSPGTEIYEQYF.

This clonotype has just a few counts. The V call is TRBV5-1, the J call TRBJ2-3; D perhaps matches TRBD2 (6 bases). CDR3 size: 15 residues. Between the trimmed V and J ends, which lost 4 bases and 0 bases, there was a span of 12 bases. Germline CDR1 is SGHRS and CDR2 is YFSETQ. In DNA form, the CDR3 reads TGCGCCAGCAGCGTGGGACTTCCCAGCACAGATACGCAGTATTTT. Translating it yields CASSVGLPSTDTQYF.

This chain links TRBV6-1 with TRBJ2-7; perhaps TRBD2 as D (6 bases). Trimming removed 6 bases from V and 3 bases from J, with 27 bases in between. Germline V gene sequence: CDR1 MNHNS, CDR2 SASEGT. The CDR3 consists of 18 residues. In DNA form, the CDR3 reads TGTGCCAGCAGAACAAGCCCACTGAGGGAGGACCGACACTACGAGCAGTACTTC. It is translated as CASRTSPLREDRHYEQYF.

This clonotype was recorded a few times. The chain has TRBV20-1 and TRBJ2-3; a weak D match, TRBD2 (5 bases). Looked up from germline, CDR1 is DFQATT and CDR2 is SNEGSKA (reference sequence). The CDR3 sequence is 13 residues long. V was pared by 2 bases and J by 8 bases, with 14 bases between. The DNA for the CDR3 is TGCAGTGCTAGACCAGAGGGTTTCAGTACGCAGTATTTT. It translates to CSARPEGFSTQYF.

The rearrangement joins TRBV5-1 to TRBJ2-2, with a tentative D call TRBD1 (5 bases). Germline assignment: CDR1 SGHRS and CDR2 YFSETQ. V gave up 4 bases and J gave up 2 bases, with 9 bases separating them. This CDR3 is built from 14 residues. CDR3 in DNA: TGCGCCAGCAGCCTCGGACACAACACCGGGGAGCTGTTTTTT. This codes for CASSLGHNTGELFF.

This sequence joins TRBV5-4 and TRBJ2-7; 7 bases map to TRBD2. Germline V gene sequence: CDR1 SGHNT, CDR2 YYREEE (reference sequence). V shed 2 bases, J shed 4 bases, and the junction held 12 bases outside the gene matches. This CDR3 region has 16 residues. The DNA for the CDR3 is TGTGCCAGCAGCTTCCCAGGACTAGGATACGATTACGAGCAGTACTTC. This encodes CASSFPGLGYDYEQYF. The full variable domain, in which reference TRBV5-4 and TRBJ2-7 provide the parts outside the CDR3, is ETGVTQSPTHLIKTRGQQVTLRCSSQSGHNTVSWYQQALGQGPQFIFQYYREEENGRGNFPPRFSGLQFPNYSSELNVNALELDDSALYLCASSFPGLGYDYEQYFGPGTRLTVT.

J is TRBJ1-5 and V is TRBV20-1, with a tentative D call TRBD1 (5 bases). Germline CDR1 DFQATT, CDR2 SNEGSKA (reference sequence). This CDR3 is built from 15 residues. V was pared by 6 bases and J by 5 bases, with 20 bases between. The CDR3 sequence is CSARALFQNHQPQHF. The DNA of the CDR3 is TGCAGTGCCAGGGCCCTCTTCCAGAACCATCAGCCCCAGCATTTT.

This clonotype was recorded many times. J is TRBJ1-2 and V is TRBV24-1; TRBD1 agrees at 7 bases. Germline V lookup: CDR1 KGHDR, CDR2 SFDVKD. The length of the CDR3 is 16 residues. The V gene end was trimmed by 3 bases and the J gene end by 6 bases; junction bases not matched to a gene: 12. CDR3 nucleotides: TGTGCCACCAGTGATGAGACAGGGTACGGTACCAATGGCTACACCTTC. It codes for CATSDETGYGTNGYTF.